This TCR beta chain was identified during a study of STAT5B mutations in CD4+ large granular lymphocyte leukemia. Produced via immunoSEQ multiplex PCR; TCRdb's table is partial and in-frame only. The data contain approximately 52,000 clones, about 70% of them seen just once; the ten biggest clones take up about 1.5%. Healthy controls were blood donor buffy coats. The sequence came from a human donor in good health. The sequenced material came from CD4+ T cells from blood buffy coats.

For the CDR3, the DNA is TGTGCCAGTAGTATTGGGGGTAAGATCTCCAACACTGAAGCTTTCTTT. Protein: CASSIGGKISNTEAFF. J is TRBJ1-1 and V is TRBV19, with a tentative D call TRBD1 (5 bases). The germline V gene has CDR1 LNHDA and CDR2 SQIVND (reference sequence). V shed 3 bases and J shed 2 bases, with 16 bases lying between them. The CDR3 loop spans 16 amino acids.